Here is one T cell receptor (beta chain) with its context. Its antigen is still unknown. No base quality information exists; no much larger clone differs at one position. V is pruned by 10 bases and J by 2 bases, leaving 8 bases of the junction without a gene match. Sequences SNHLY (CDR1) and FYNNEI (CDR2) are obtained from the germline V gene. The CDR3 sequence holds 14 residues, the cysteine and phenylalanine included. The read is trimmed to its CDR3 DNA, 42 bases read in frame from base 1. These data belong to a study of T cell responses to AZD1222 COVID-19 vaccine (dated by TCRdb to the early 2020s). Regarding the complete study: A total of 230 to 250 trial participants underwent TCR sequencing, of whom around 200 received two doses of AZD1222 and around 26 received two doses of the MenACWY control vaccine. Trial participants were enrolled into age subgroups of 18-55, 56-69 and 70-plus years, which contained around 150, 28 and 57 TCR-sequenced participants, respectively. What the study reported, not specific to this receptor: The vaccine-associated CD4 TCRs covered the entire spike protein, and the dominant responses fell in regions 160-218 and 743-854. After two AZD1222 doses, both the breadth and the depth of spike-specific TCRs were significantly higher than at day 0 and than in MenACWY recipients. In the small 56-69-year group, the increase in depth fell short of significance, most likely because of low power. Only a handful of AZD1222 recipients were SARS-CoV-2 seropositive at baseline, limiting conclusions about previously exposed vaccinees. Because no samples from the day 14 peak response were available, repertoires could be characterized only after the peak T cell response. Reportedly, almost half of the unique spike-specific TCRs recognized epitopes lying outside the regions that are mutated in the B.1.351 and B.1.1.7 variants. Participants were mostly white British and included more females than males, and it was suggested by the authors that clonal diversity may have been underestimated.

The CDR3 regions of human TCRbeta chains were analyzed by immunosequencing. The authors' analysis ran thus. Repertoire TCRs were matched against a reference library of SARS-CoV-2-specific TCRs generated with the MIRA antigen-specificity platform. Breadth was defined as the fraction of unique TCRs that were SARS-CoV-2-associated. Depth was defined as the fraction of total T cells that were SARS-CoV-2-associated. Using the MIRA data, every spike-specific TCR was mapped to the spike region that the TCR reacted to and assigned to either a CD4 or a CD8 class. Log10-transformed breadth and depth values were compared by one-way ANOVA with Sidak's multiple comparisons tests. TCRdb limited this immuneACCESS table to in-frame rearrangements with V and J called. A share of clones is missing; checked studies link under half to unresolved V genes, and the rest is unexplained. V, J and clone size reflect that table, while D and trimming were determined from the DNA. This sample is represented by 150,000 or so clones; roughly nine tenths of them were singletons. 1% to 1.5% of the sample is taken by the ten largest.

Interpreted using the paper, the time point label stands for: about 28 days (+/-7) after the second vaccine dose. AZD1222 recipients with second doses at about 4 weeks or about 12 weeks were pooled, because spike-specific TCR depth and breadth did not differ between schedules. Samples from vaccinated people were obtained from the UK trials COV001 and COV002, which included a single-blind randomized controlled phase 2/3 trial of AZD1222 (ChAdOx1 nCoV-19) in healthy adults. Trial participant PBMC samples were collected at day 0 and day 28 after the second dose for TCRbeta chain sequencing. The chain employs TRBV2 and TRBJ2-3, and 8 junction bases match TRBD2. The TCR was taken from an adult who received the AZD1222 COVID-19 vaccine. Sequenced here: peripheral blood, sampled 28 days after the second AZD1222 dose. The CDR3 here reads CATRSGSVTDTQYF. The DNA reads TGTGCCACCAGGAGCGGGAGTGTCACAGATACGCAGTATTTT.